This T cell receptor beta chain was sequenced for a study of T cell responses to AZD1222 COVID-19 vaccine. Findings and limits, study-wide: Females made up more of the donors, who were largely white British, and clonal diversity may have come out too low. The study identified only six AZD1222 recipients as seropositive at baseline. Compared with day 0, the breadth and depth of the Spike-specific TCR repertoire rose significantly after two doses of AZD1222.

Germline lookup yields CDR1 SGHTS and CDR2 YDEGEE. Trimming at V came to 4 bases and at J to 0 bases, leaving 6 bases not matched to a gene. There are 16 residues in the CDR3. Repertoires were generated with immunoSEQ multiplex PCR, while TCRdb's copy carries only in-frame clones and drops some. Among under 150,000 clones listed, 80% to 85% were seen once. A word on this clone: The antigen remains unidentified.

The specimen was peripheral blood, collected on day 0 of MenACWY control vaccination. The sequence was collected from an adult in good health. The gene calls are TRBV5-8 and TRBJ2-1; 8 bases map to TRBD2. CDR3: CASSPGGTTSYNEQFF. The CDR3 coding sequence is TGTGCCAGCAGCCCGGGGGGGACTACCTCCTACAATGAGCAGTTCTTC. Complete variable domain (other parts from reference TRBV5-8 and TRBJ2-1): EAGVTQSPTHLIKTRGQQATLRCSPISGHTSVYWYQQALGLGLQFLLWYDEGEERNRGNFPPRFSGRQFPNYSSELNVNALELEDSALYLCASSPGGTTSYNEQFFGPGTRLTVL.